A selection of T cell receptor beta chains follows, all from one sample in a study of tumor and adjacent non-tumor tissue in lung cancer. TCRdb redid the calling of the multiplex PCR reads with MiXCR, one entry per CDR3 protein. The table lists 65,000 to 80,000 distinct CDR3 sequences, 73% of them singletons. The sequenced sample was lung tumor tissue. These receptors all stem from a man aged 60 to 69 with non-small cell lung cancer. Both conserved end residues are part of each CDR3. The D gene is left open where the match is weak. Only some rows state a clone size, as once, few, many or a class for expanded clones.

D	size	V	J	length	CDR3	DNA
.	few	TRBV7-9	TRBJ2-7	13	CASSLTSSYEQYF	TGTGCCAGCAGCTTAACCTCTTCCTACGAGCAGTACTTC
TRBD2	.	TRBV20-1	TRBJ2-3	17	CSTPLAGGPHNTDTQYF	TGCAGTACCCCTCTCGCGGGAGGCCCCCATAACACAGATACGCAGTATTTT
.	.	TRBV20-1	TRBJ2-5	15	CRTLGLAGARETQYF	TGCAGAACGCTGGGGCTAGCTGGAGCACGAGAGACCCAGTACTTC
TRBD2	.	TRBV2	TRBJ2-3	13	CDSRTGGGDTQYF	TGTGACAGCCGGACGGGGGGAGGAGATACGCAGTATTTT
.	.	TRBV20-1	TRBJ2-7	15	CSARDQGSRTYEHYF	TGCAGTGCTAGAGATCAAGGTAGTAGGACCTACGAGCATTACTTC
.	.	TRBV6-5	TRBJ2-4	13	CASTGWPADIQYF	TGTGCCAGCACGGGATGGCCGGCTGACATTCAATACTTC
.	.	TRBV6-1	TRBJ2-7	14	CAGSATLGYYEQYF	TGTGCCGGCAGTGCAACCTTAGGTTACTACGAGCAGTACTTC
.	many	TRBV5-1	TRBJ2-1	16	CASSKEGDRLMDEQFF	TGCGCCAGCAGCAAGGAAGGGGACCGGTTGATGGATGAGCAGTTCTTC
TRBD2	.	TRBV11-1	TRBJ2-7	14	CASGLMGGNYEQYF	TGTGCCAGCGGCTTAATGGGAGGGAACTACGAGCAGTATTTC
.	.	TRBV29-1	TRBJ2-5	13	CSVRNSSAETQYF	TGCAGCGTTAGGAACTCAAGCGCGGAGACCCAGTACTTC
TRBD2	once	TRBV6-1	TRBJ2-1	15	CASSVPGLAGVPQFF	TGTGCCAGCAGTGTCCCGGGACTAGCGGGAGTTCCTCAGTTCTTC
TRBD2	.	TRBV30	TRBJ2-1	15	CAWSPSMASGEWQFF	TGTGCCTGGAGTCCCTCGATGGCTAGCGGTGAGTGGCAGTTCTTC